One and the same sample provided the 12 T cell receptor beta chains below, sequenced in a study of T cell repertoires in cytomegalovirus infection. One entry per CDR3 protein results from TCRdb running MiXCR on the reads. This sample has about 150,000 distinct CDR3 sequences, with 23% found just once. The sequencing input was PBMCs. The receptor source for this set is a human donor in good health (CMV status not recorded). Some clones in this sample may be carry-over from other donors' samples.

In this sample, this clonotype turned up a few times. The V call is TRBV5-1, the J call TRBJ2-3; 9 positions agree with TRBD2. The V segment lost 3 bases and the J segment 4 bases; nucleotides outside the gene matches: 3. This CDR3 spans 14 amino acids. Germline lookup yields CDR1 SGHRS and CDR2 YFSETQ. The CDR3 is CASSWTSDADTQYF. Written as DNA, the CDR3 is TGCGCCAGCAGCTGGACTAGCGATGCAGATACGCAGTATTTT.

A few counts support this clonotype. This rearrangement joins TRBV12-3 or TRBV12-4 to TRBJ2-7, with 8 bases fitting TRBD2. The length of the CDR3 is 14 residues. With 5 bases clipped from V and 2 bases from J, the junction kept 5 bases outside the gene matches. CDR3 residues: CASSPRGGAYEQYF. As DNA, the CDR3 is TGTGCCAGCAGTCCTCGGGGGGGGGCCTACGAGCAGTACTTC.

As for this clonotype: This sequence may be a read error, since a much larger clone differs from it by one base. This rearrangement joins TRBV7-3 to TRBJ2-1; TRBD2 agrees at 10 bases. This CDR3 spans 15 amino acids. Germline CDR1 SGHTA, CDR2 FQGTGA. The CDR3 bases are TGTGCCAGCAGCTCCCTTAGCGGGAGGTACAATCAGCAGTTCTTC. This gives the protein CASSSLSGRYNQQFF.

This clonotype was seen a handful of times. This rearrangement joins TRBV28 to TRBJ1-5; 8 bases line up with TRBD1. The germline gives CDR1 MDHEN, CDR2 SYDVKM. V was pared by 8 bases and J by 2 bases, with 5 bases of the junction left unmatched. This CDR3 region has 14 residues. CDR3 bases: TGTGCCAGCGGAACAGGGGGGGGCAATCAGCCCCAGCATTTT. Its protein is CASGTGGGNQPQHF.

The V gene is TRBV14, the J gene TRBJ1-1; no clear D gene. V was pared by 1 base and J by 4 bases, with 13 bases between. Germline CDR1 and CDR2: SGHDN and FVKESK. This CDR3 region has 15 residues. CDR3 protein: CASSQVGVAVTEAFF. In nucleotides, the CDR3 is TGTGCCAGCAGCCAAGTCGGGGTTGCGGTCACTGAAGCTTTCTTT.

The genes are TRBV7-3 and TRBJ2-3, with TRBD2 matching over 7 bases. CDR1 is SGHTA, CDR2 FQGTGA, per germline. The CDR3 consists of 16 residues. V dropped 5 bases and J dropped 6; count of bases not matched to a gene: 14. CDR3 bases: TGTGCCAGCAGCCCTCAAAACTGGGGAGCGGGGGATACGCAGTATTTT. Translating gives CASSPQNWGAGDTQYF.

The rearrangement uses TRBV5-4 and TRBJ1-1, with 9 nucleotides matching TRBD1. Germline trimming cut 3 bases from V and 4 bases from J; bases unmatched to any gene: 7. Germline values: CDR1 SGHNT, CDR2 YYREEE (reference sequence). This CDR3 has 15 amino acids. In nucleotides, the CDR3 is TGTGCCAGCAGCTACCCACAGGGGGCAGTCACTGAAGCTTTCTTT. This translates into CASSYPQGAVTEAFF. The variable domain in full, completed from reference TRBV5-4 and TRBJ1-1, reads ETGVTQSPTHLIKTRGQQVTLRCSSQSGHNTVSWYQQALGQGPQFIFQYYREEENGRGNFPPRFSGLQFPNYSSELNVNALELDDSALYLCASSYPQGAVTEAFFGQGTRLTVV.

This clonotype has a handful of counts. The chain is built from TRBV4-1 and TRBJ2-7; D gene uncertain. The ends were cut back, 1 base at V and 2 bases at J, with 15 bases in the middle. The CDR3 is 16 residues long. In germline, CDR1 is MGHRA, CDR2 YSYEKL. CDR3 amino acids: CASSQVPLDPAYEQYF. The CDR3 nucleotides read TGCGCCAGCAGCCAAGTTCCTCTAGATCCGGCCTACGAGCAGTACTTC.

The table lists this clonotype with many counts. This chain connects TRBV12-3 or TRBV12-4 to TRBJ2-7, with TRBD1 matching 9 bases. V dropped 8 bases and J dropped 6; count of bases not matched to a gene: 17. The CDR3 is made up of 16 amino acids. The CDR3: CASALTGGIPGGEQYF. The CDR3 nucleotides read TGTGCCAGCGCCCTGACAGGGGGGATCCCCGGGGGCGAGCAGTACTTC.

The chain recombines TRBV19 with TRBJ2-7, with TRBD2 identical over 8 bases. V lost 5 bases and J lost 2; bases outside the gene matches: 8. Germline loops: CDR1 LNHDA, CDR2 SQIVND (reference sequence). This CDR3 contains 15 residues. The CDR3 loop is CASSPAVSGAYEQYF. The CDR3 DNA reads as TGTGCCAGTAGTCCCGCCGTTAGCGGGGCCTACGAGCAGTACTTC.

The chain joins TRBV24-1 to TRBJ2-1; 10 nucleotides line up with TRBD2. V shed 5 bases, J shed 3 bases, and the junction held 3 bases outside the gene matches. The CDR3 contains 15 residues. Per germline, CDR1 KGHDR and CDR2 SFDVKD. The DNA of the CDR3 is TGTGCCACCAGTGCCGGGACTAGCGTCTACAATGAGCAGTTCTTC. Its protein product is CATSAGTSVYNEQFF.

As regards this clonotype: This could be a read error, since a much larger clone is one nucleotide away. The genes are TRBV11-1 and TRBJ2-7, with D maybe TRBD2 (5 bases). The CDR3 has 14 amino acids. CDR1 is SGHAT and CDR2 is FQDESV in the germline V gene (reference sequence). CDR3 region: CDSSLAPSTYEQYF. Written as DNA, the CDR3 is TGTGACAGCAGCTTAGCGCCCAGCACCTACGAGCAGTACTTC.